These 10 T cell receptor beta chains were sequenced from one sample in a study of blood T cell repertoires in COVID-19. Method: immunoSEQ multiplex PCR; TCRdb's copy keeps in-frame clones and lacks some. The sample holds around 88,000 clones, roughly 84% seen once. The sample comprised peripheral blood. The source of these receptors is a woman older than 75 with acute or convalescent COVID-19.

This chain connects TRBV7-8 to TRBJ2-1; 9 nucleotides line up with TRBD1. With V trimmed by 1 base and J by 9 bases, 1 base remained unmatched. The CDR3 is made up of 13 amino acids. Germline V gives CDR1 SGHVS, CDR2 FQNEAQ. As DNA, the CDR3 is TGTGCCAGCAGCTTAGGGACAGGGGTTGAGCAGTTCTTC. Translation: CASSLGTGVEQFF.

This chain connects TRBV5-1 to TRBJ2-1, with 10 bases fitting TRBD2. The CDR3 has 15 residues. V shed 2 bases and J 6 bases; nucleotides not matched to a gene: 5. Germline CDR1 is SGHRS and CDR2 is YFSETQ. The CDR3 region has the DNA TGCGCCAGCAGCTTTCTAGCGGGAGTCACCAATGAGCAGTTCTTC. Its protein is CASSFLAGVTNEQFF.

The CDR3 here is CASSPRPGQNTNSPLHF. The CDR3 DNA sequence: TGTGCCAGCTCACCACGCCCGGGACAGAATACTAATTCACCCCTCCACTTT. This chain connects TRBV18 to TRBJ1-6; 7 nucleotides line up with TRBD1. Per the germline V gene, CDR1 is KGHSH and CDR2 is LQKENI. This CDR3 has 17 amino acids. V trimming: 1 base; J trimming: 6 bases; junction bases outside the gene matches: 9.

The chain uses TRBV6-6 and TRBJ1-2, with 8 bases lining up with TRBD1. J gave up 3 bases and V 3 bases, and 3 bases lay outside the gene matches. Per germline, CDR1 MNHNY and CDR2 SVGAGI (reference sequence). The CDR3 loop spans 14 amino acids. CDR3 DNA: TGTGCCAGCAGTTATCTGACAGGGGACTATGGCTACACCTTC. The encoded protein is CASSYLTGDYGYTF.

The V and J genes are TRBV2 and TRBJ2-5, with D unresolved. Germline CDR1 and CDR2: SNHLY and FYNNEI. This CDR3 spans 11 amino acids. V was shortened by 6 bases and J by 4 bases, with 6 bases between the two germline ends. In DNA form, the CDR3 reads TGTGCCAGCAGATCCTTAGAGACCCAGTACTTC. Its translation: CASRSLETQYF.

The V call is TRBV9, the J call TRBJ1-5, with 10 positions matching TRBD1. The germline V gene encodes CDR1 SGDLS and CDR2 YYNGEE. V was clipped by 3 bases and J by 0 bases; unmatched bases: 3. This CDR3 has 16 residues. CDR3 DNA sequence: TGTGCCAGCAGCGGTGGGACAGGGGATAGCAATCAGCCCCAGCATTTT. This encodes CASSGGTGDSNQPQHF.

The CDR3 loop reads CASSFRTGGLTDTQYF. DNA for the CDR3: TGTGCCAGCAGCTTCCGGACAGGCGGGTTGACAGATACGCAGTATTTT. The chain couples TRBV5-6 to TRBJ2-3; 7 bases map to TRBD1. The V and J ends lost 2 bases and 3 bases, in that order; junction bases with no gene match: 9. This CDR3 is built from 16 residues. From germline, CDR1 is SGHDT and CDR2 YYEEEE.

This clone was recorded once. The rearrangement joins TRBV18 to TRBJ2-7; a weak D match, TRBD1 (5 bases). V was trimmed by 1 base and J by 6 bases, leaving 10 bases between them. The CDR3 covers 13 residues. Germline V gene data show CDR1 as KGHSH and CDR2 as LQKENI. The CDR3 sequence is CASSPRQLGEQYF. The CDR3 region has the DNA TGTGCCAGCTCACCACGACAGTTAGGCGAGCAGTACTTC.

This clone was observed a few times. J is TRBJ1-2 and V is TRBV19, with 9 bases aligning to TRBD1. CDR3 length: 14 amino acids. Germline V gives CDR1 LNHDA, CDR2 SQIVND (reference sequence). Trimming removed 5 bases from V and 4 bases from J; junction bases left unmatched: 5. CDR3 amino acids: CASSGRQGGYGYTF. CDR3 coding DNA: TGTGCCAGTAGTGGTCGACAGGGGGGCTATGGCTACACCTTC. Full variable domain (remainder filled in from reference TRBV19 and TRBJ1-2): DGGITQSPKYLFRKEGQNVTLSCEQNLNHDAMYWYRQDPGQGLRLIYYSQIVNDFQKGDIAEGYSVSREKKESFPLTVTSAQKNPTAFYLCASSGRQGGYGYTFGSGTRLTVV.

The J gene is TRBJ2-1, the V gene TRBV19; TRBD1 might be the D (6 bases). The germline V and J ends were trimmed by 11 bases and 3 bases, with 17 bases remaining between them. CDR1 is LNHDA and CDR2 is SQIVND in the germline V gene (reference sequence). The CDR3 sequence is 14 residues long. The CDR3 nucleotides read TGTGCCTCCAAATGGGACACTTTCTACAATGAGCAGTTCTTC. It is translated as CASKWDTFYNEQFF.